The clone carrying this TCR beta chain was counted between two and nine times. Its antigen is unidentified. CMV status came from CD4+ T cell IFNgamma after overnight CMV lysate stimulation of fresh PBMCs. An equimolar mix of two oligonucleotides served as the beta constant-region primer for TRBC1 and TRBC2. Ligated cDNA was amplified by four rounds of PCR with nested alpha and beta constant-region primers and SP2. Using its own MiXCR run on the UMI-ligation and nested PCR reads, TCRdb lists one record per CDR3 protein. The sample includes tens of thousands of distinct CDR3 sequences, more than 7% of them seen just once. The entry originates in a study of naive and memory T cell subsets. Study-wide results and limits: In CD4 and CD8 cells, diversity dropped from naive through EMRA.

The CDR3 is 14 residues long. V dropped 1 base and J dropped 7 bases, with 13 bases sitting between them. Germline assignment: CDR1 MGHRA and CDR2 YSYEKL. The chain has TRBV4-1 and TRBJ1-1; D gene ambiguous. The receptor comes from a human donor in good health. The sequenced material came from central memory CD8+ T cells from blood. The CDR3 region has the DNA TGCGCCAGCAGCCAAGGGACGGCCAAGGTTGAAGCTTTCTTT. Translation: CASSQGTAKVEAFF.